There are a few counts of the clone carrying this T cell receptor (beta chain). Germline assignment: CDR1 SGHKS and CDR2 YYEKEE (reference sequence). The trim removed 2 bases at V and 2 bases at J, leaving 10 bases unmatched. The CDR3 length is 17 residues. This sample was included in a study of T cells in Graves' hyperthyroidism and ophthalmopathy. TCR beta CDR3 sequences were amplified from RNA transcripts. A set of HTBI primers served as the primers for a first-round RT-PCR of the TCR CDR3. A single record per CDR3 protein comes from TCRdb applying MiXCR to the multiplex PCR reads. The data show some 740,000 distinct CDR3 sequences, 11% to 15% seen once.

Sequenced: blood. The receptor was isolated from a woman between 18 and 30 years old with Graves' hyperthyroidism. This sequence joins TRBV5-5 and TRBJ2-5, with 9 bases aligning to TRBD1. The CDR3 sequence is CASSFWPGQGLQETQYF. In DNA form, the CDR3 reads TGTGCCAGCAGCTTTTGGCCGGGACAGGGTTTACAAGAGACCCAGTACTTC.